Shown below are 7 T cell receptor beta chains from a single sample sequenced in a study of cytomegalovirus exposure and HLA in healthy donors. Researchers ran the PCR with 60 Vbeta and 13 Jbeta primers. Some clones are missing from TCRdb's copy, which holds only in-frame ones; the method was immunoSEQ multiplex PCR. Here the sample spans 200,000 or so clones, approximately 81% being singletons. Sequencing was performed on PBMCs. Receptors originate from a human donor in good health.

J is TRBJ1-1 and V is TRBV19; TRBD1 matches 9 bases. J was trimmed by 0 bases and V by 4 bases; bases with no gene match: 6. The germline V gene has CDR1 LNHDA and CDR2 SQIVND (reference sequence). CDR3 length equals 16 residues. CDR3 bases: TGTGCCAGTAGTAATCTCGGGACAGGGTTGAACACTGAAGCTTTCTTT. Its protein product is CASSNLGTGLNTEAFF. The variable domain in full, completed from reference TRBV19 and TRBJ1-1, reads DGGITQSPKYLFRKEGQNVTLSCEQNLNHDAMYWYRQDPGQGLRLIYYSQIVNDFQKGDIAEGYSVSREKKESFPLTVTSAQKNPTAFYLCASSNLGTGLNTEAFFGQGTRLTVV.

This clone occurred once. J is TRBJ1-5 and V is TRBV19, with TRBD1 matching over 7 bases. The CDR3 contains 14 residues. V shed 9 bases, J shed 1 base, and the junction held 6 bases outside the gene matches. Germline V gene data show CDR1 as LNHDA and CDR2 as SQIVND (reference sequence). The CDR3 loop is CASAGGQSNQPQHF. CDR3 bases: TGTGCCAGCGCCGGGGGACAGAGCAATCAGCCCCAGCATTTT.

V and J are TRBV7-6 and TRBJ2-7, with 11 bases identical to TRBD2. This CDR3 has 16 residues. V lost 5 bases, J lost 5 bases, and 11 bases stayed unmatched. CDR1 and CDR2 from the germline V gene are SGHVS and FNYEAQ. Here the CDR3 DNA reads TGTGCCAGCAGCGGTGGGAGACTAGCGGGACAGAACGAGCAGTACTTC. Encoded protein: CASSGGRLAGQNEQYF.

The chain couples TRBV7-8 to TRBJ2-2, with 11 bases lining up with TRBD1. The CDR3 is made up of 15 amino acids. Germline CDR1 reads SGHVS; CDR2 reads FQNEAQ. J was trimmed by 4 bases and V by 5 bases; bases with no gene match: 3. The CDR3 region is CASSVGTGGTGELFF. The CDR3 bases are TGTGCCAGCAGCGTGGGGACAGGGGGCACCGGGGAGCTGTTTTTT.

CDR3 DNA sequence: TGTGCCAGCAGTTCGACTAGCGGGAGTGATGACACCGGGGAGCTGTTTTTT. It yields the protein CASSSTSGSDDTGELFF. The gene calls are TRBV27 and TRBJ2-2, with TRBD2 identical over 12 bases. CDR1 MNHEY and CDR2 SMNVEV come from the germline V gene (reference sequence). With V trimmed by 4 bases and J by 3 bases, 6 bases remained unmatched. This CDR3 is 17 amino acids long.

In this sample, this clone turned up a few times. The V call is TRBV29-1, the J call TRBJ2-5; 12 bases fit TRBD1. The V gene end was trimmed by 7 bases and the J gene end by 5 bases; junction bases not matched to a gene: 8. This CDR3 contains 14 residues. CDR1 SQVTM and CDR2 ANQGSEA come from the germline V gene. The CDR3: CSAAGTGGSETQYF. The CDR3 DNA is TGCAGCGCTGCCGGGACAGGGGGCAGCGAGACCCAGTACTTC.

Concerning this clone itself: Other DNA sequences in the same sample also yield this CDR3. The CDR3 nucleotides read TGTGCCAGCACCCTTGCTCAGTCGCCTCGCCCTGGTACCGAGCAGTACTTC. As protein: CASTLAQSPRPGTEQYF. The genes are TRBV7-2 and TRBJ2-7; unclear D gene. The CDR3 has 17 amino acids. Trimming stripped 7 bases from V and 6 bases from J, with 28 bases between. The germline gives CDR1 SGHTA, CDR2 FQGNSA.